This entry is about one TCR beta chain. Through a sample-barcoded 5' primer and a J-beta primer mix, a second PCR was run for roughly 7 to 11 cycles. From the 5' RACE reads, TCRdb called clonotypes with MiXCR, one entry per CDR3 protein. The sample lists over 1,300,000 distinct CDR3 sequences, around 59% seen once, with about 6.7% in the top ten. Donors were systemically healthy Caucasian individuals from Russia aged roughly 6 to 100 years. The sample originates from a study of blood T cells in healthy people across ages. The CDR3 length is 15 residues. V was shortened by 4 bases and J by 1 base, with 13 bases between the two germline ends. Germline V gene sequence: CDR1 MGHDK, CDR2 SYGVNS.

Sequencing used blood. V and J are TRBV25-1 and TRBJ1-1; possibly TRBD1 for D (5 bases). The sequence was collected from a man aged 18 to 29 in good health. CDR3 nucleotide sequence: TGTGCCAGCAGTGGATCGGGGGTATCGAACACTGAAGCTTTCTTT. It encodes CASSGSGVSNTEAFF.